This T cell receptor (beta chain) was documented in a study of cytomegalovirus exposure and HLA in healthy donors. The study ran its PCR with 60 Vbeta and 13 Jbeta primers. Here immunoSEQ multiplex PCR was the method, and the copy in TCRdb shows in-frame clones only, minus some. The sample contains 150,000 to 180,000 clones, roughly 83% of which appear only once. Germline loops: CDR1 WNHNN, CDR2 SYGVQD (reference sequence). V lost 6 bases, J lost 5 bases, and 16 bases lay in between. CDR3 length: 14 residues. Material: PBMCs. This clonotype originated in a man under 40 in good health and CMV-seropositive. V gene TRBV10-1 combines with J gene TRBJ1-1; D gene unclear. The chain's CDR3 is CASSPSLSSTEAFF. The DNA of the CDR3 is TGCGCCAGCAGCCCCAGTCTGTCCTCGACTGAAGCTTTCTTT.